Presented here are 14 T cell receptor beta chains from one specimen sequenced in a study of spatial heterogeneity in lung cancer. Documented time point: sample taken at primary tumor resection. Whole RNA, which was extracted from tumor, nontumor lung tissue or frozen PBMC, was sequenced without any cell sorting. TCRdb redid the calling of the 5' RACE reads with MiXCR, one entry per CDR3 protein. The sample records about 82,000 distinct CDR3 sequences, around an eighth being singletons. Here the sequenced sample was PBMCs, taken at surgery. The receptor source for this set is a male donor with early-stage non-small cell lung cancer.

This clonotype has at least ten counts. The gene calls are TRBV29-1 and TRBJ1-1, with D perhaps TRBD1 (5 bases). The CDR3 loop spans 13 amino acids. Germline CDR1 reads SQVTM; CDR2 reads ANQGSEA. V lost 7 bases and J 1 base, leaving 13 bases between the germline ends. This CDR3 reads CSALGPTNTEAFF. The CDR3 DNA is TGCAGCGCCCTGGGACCGACGAACACTGAAGCTTTCTTT.

This clonotype has a count of ten or more. J is TRBJ1-1 and V is TRBV29-1; D not resolved. Trimming removed 4 bases from V and 4 bases from J, with 13 bases in between. The length of the CDR3 is 13 residues. Germline V gene sequence: CDR1 SQVTM, CDR2 ANQGSEA. CDR3: CSVGAYGSTEAFF. In DNA form, the CDR3 reads TGCAGCGTTGGAGCGTACGGGAGCACTGAAGCTTTCTTT. The full variable domain, its missing parts supplied by reference TRBV29-1 and TRBJ1-1, is SAVISQKPSRDICQRGTSLTIQCQVDSQVTMMFWYRQQPGQSLTLIATANQGSEATYESGFVIDKFPISRPNLTFSTLTVSNMSPEDSSIYLCSVGAYGSTEAFFGQGTRLTVV.

V usage is TRBV3-1 and J usage is TRBJ1-4; no clear D gene. V lost 4 bases, J lost 8 bases, and 17 bases lay in between. Germline V gene sequence: CDR1 LGHDT, CDR2 YNNKEL (reference sequence). The CDR3 totals 15 residues. CDR3 coding DNA: TGTGCCAGCAGCCTTCCCGCTGGGGTAGGGGAAAAACTGTTTTTT. This gives the protein CASSLPAGVGEKLFF.

This clonotype showed up just a few times. V usage is TRBV5-4 and J usage is TRBJ2-1; TRBD1 agrees at 7 bases. The germline V gene encodes CDR1 SGHNT and CDR2 YYREEE (reference sequence). This CDR3 has 15 residues. Unmatched junction bases numbered 5, after V lost 3 bases and J lost 2 bases. In DNA form, the CDR3 reads TGTGCCAGCAGCTCCTACAGGGGCGCCTACAATGAGCAGTTCTTC. Translation: CASSSYRGAYNEQFF.

This clonotype was recorded at least ten times. This chain connects TRBV10-3 to TRBJ2-3, with TRBD2 identical over 9 bases. The ends lost 0 bases at V and 3 bases at J; junction bases unmatched: 4. This CDR3 spans 16 amino acids. Germline CDR1 ENHRY, CDR2 SYGVKD. Written as DNA, the CDR3 is TGTGCCATCAGTGAGTCACCTAGCGGGACAACAGATACGCAGTATTTT. Its translation: CAISESPSGTTDTQYF.

The chain joins TRBV2 to TRBJ2-1; 12 bases agree with TRBD2. J gave up 4 bases and V 11 bases, and 6 bases lay outside the gene matches. Germline V CDR1 and CDR2: SNHLY, FYNNEI. The CDR3 loop spans 14 amino acids. The CDR3 region has the DNA TGTGCCGGGAGGACTAGCGGGGAATACAATGAGCAGTTCTTC. The encoded protein is CAGRTSGEYNEQFF.

This clonotype was counted many times. This chain uses TRBV29-1 with TRBJ1-2; 7 nucleotides agree with TRBD1. The CDR3 length is 13 residues. After removal of 4 bases from V and 2 bases from J, the junction contained 4 bases not matched to a gene. CDR1 is SQVTM and CDR2 is ANQGSEA in the germline V gene. CDR3 region: CSVGWTGNYGYTF. The CDR3 nucleotides are TGCAGCGTTGGATGGACAGGCAACTATGGCTACACCTTC. The whole variable domain, remainder taken from reference TRBV29-1 and TRBJ1-2, is SAVISQKPSRDICQRGTSLTIQCQVDSQVTMMFWYRQQPGQSLTLIATANQGSEATYESGFVIDKFPISRPNLTFSTLTVSNMSPEDSSIYLCSVGWTGNYGYTFGSGTRLTVV.

Many counts were recorded for this clonotype. The chain combines TRBV18 with TRBJ2-5; D perhaps matches TRBD2 (6 bases). There are 13 residues in the CDR3. V lost 2 bases, J lost 7 bases, and 11 bases lay in between. Germline V gene lookup returns CDR1 KGHSH and CDR2 LQKENI. CDR3 sequence: CASSPNQGGTQYF. DNA for the CDR3: TGTGCCAGCTCACCAAATCAGGGAGGGACCCAGTACTTC.

The J gene is TRBJ2-1, the V gene TRBV6-2 or TRBV6-3; TRBD1 matches 11 bases. V shed 6 bases and J 7 bases; nucleotides not matched to a gene: 5. The CDR3 extends over 14 amino acids. From germline, CDR1 is MNHEY and CDR2 SVGEGT. The CDR3 loop is CASRPGTGGNEQFF. For the CDR3, the DNA is TGTGCCAGCAGGCCCGGGACAGGGGGAAATGAGCAGTTCTTC.

V gene TRBV30 combines with J gene TRBJ1-2; the match to TRBD1 covers 7 bases. The length of the CDR3 is 15 residues. Trimming cost V 2 bases and J 4 bases; bases outside gene matches: 10. Germline CDR1 is GTSNPN and CDR2 is SVGIG (reference sequence). CDR3 DNA: TGTGCCTGGAGTCGTGGGGTCAGGGGGGCCTATGGCTACACCTTC. Translation gives CAWSRGVRGAYGYTF.

This clonotype was found once. One junction end does not reproduce the germline sequence, and a read error may be involved. The chain joins TRBV19 to TRBJ2-3; TRBD2 matches 8 bases. Looked up from germline, CDR1 is LNHDA and CDR2 is SQIVND (reference sequence). CDR3 length equals 16 residues. The CDR3 DNA reads as TGTACCAGTAGTACCGCGGGGGGCCCCACGGCAGATACGCAGTATTTT. This translates into CTSSTAGGPTADTQYF.

This clonotype was found a few times. This chain joins TRBV20-1 and TRBJ1-2; D is undetermined. CDR3 length: 11 residues. With 3 bases removed from V and 6 bases from J, the gap between germline ends came to 8 bases. The V gene's germline CDR1 is DFQATT and CDR2 SNEGSKA (reference sequence). CDR3 residues: CSASPGNGYTF. CDR3 coding DNA: TGCAGTGCTAGTCCGGGAAATGGCTACACCTTC.

V usage is TRBV3-1 and J usage is TRBJ2-7; D not certain. The V end lost 4 bases, the J end lost 3 bases, and 10 bases lay between the germline ends. Germline values: CDR1 LGHDT, CDR2 YNNKEL (reference sequence). The CDR3 has 13 amino acids. Here the CDR3 DNA reads TGTGCCAGCAGCCGCGCAAGACTCTACGAGCAGTACTTC. It specifies CASSRARLYEQYF.

This clonotype showed up many times. The DNA for the CDR3 is TGCAGCGTCTGGGGGCAGGTAGATGGCTACACCTTC. Its translation is CSVWGQVDGYTF. The rearrangement joins TRBV29-1 to TRBJ1-2; D is possibly TRBD1 (6 bases). Looked up from germline, CDR1 is SQVTM and CDR2 is ANQGSEA. Trimming cost V 6 bases and J 6 bases, with 14 bases left between them. The CDR3 is 12 residues long.